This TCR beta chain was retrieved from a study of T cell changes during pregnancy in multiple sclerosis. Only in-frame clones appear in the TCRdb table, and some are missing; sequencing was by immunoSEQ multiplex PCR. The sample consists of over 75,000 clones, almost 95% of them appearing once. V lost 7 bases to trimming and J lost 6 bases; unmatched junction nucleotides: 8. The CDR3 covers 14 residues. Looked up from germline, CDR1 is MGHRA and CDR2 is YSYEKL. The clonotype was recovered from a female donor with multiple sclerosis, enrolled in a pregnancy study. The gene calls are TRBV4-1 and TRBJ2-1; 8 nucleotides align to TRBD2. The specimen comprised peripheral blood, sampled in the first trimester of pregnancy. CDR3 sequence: CASNEGTSGNEQFF. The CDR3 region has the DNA TGCGCCAGCAACGAGGGGACTAGTGGCAATGAGCAGTTCTTC.